The next 10 T cell receptor beta chains were all read from a single sample in a study of T-cell reconstitution after alpha-beta-depleted transplantation in children. Unique molecular identifiers were incorporated when the TCRbeta library was constructed. Each CDR3 protein gets one entry after TCRdb re-called the PCR reads with MiXCR. Counted here are fewer than 550,000 distinct CDR3 sequences, over 10% occurring once; the ten biggest clones make up around 15%. Source: PBMCs, mostly from graft donor cells, taken 180 days after TCRalphabeta/CD19-depleted stem cell transplant. The receptors come from a female patient between 2 and 15 years old who had a stem cell transplant for aplastic anemia, so the T cells may come from the graft donor.

The sample holds a few counts of this clonotype. This chain uses TRBV7-2 with TRBJ1-2, with 9 bases matching TRBD1. Germline V gene data show CDR1 as SGHTA and CDR2 as FQGNSA. V was clipped by 0 bases and J by 6 bases; unmatched bases: 2. The CDR3 is 14 residues long. DNA of the CDR3: TGTGCCAGCAGCTTAGCTGGGACAGGGCATGGCTACACCTTC. Protein product: CASSLAGTGHGYTF.

This clonotype was seen a handful of times. V and J are TRBV29-1 and TRBJ1-3; D unclear. The ends were cut back, 4 bases at V and 0 bases at J, with 7 bases in the middle. Germline V gene data show CDR1 as SQVTM and CDR2 as ANQGSEA. The CDR3 is 13 residues long. The CDR3 bases are TGCAGCGTTGGAAAGGACTCTGGAAACACCATATATTTT. It translates to CSVGKDSGNTIYF.

With respect to this clonotype: Just one base apart from a much larger clone, this may be a read error. The CDR3 sequence: CDSSTWTSGRAEEQYF. CDR3 in DNA: TGTGACAGCTCGACTTGGACTAGCGGGAGGGCAGAAGAGCAGTACTTC. The rearrangement uses TRBV27 and TRBJ2-7; 15 bases agree with TRBD2. The CDR3 sequence is 16 residues long. From germline, CDR1 is MNHEY and CDR2 SMNVEV (reference sequence).

V is TRBV10-3 and J is TRBJ2-1; D may be TRBD1 or TRBD2 (5 bases each). In germline, CDR1 is ENHRY, CDR2 SYGVKD. The V and J ends lost 7 bases and 9 bases respectively, with 13 bases between them. The CDR3 has 12 residues. CDR3 protein: CAINDRGGEQFF. CDR3 in DNA: TGTGCCATCAACGACCGGGGCGGTGAGCAGTTCTTC.

The chain carries TRBV14 and TRBJ2-1; TRBD1 agrees at 8 bases. The V segment lost 1 base and the J segment 9 bases; nucleotides outside the gene matches: 11. The CDR3 has 16 residues. Germline CDR1 and CDR2: SGHDN and FVKESK. CDR3 residues: CASSQVLQGGLIEQFF. CDR3 in DNA: TGTGCCAGCAGCCAAGTCCTACAGGGGGGATTGATTGAGCAGTTCTTC. The full variable domain, its missing parts supplied by reference TRBV14 and TRBJ2-1, is EAGVTQFPSHSVIEKGQTVTLRCDPISGHDNLYWYRRVMGKEIKFLLHFVKESKQDESGMPNNRFLAERTGGTYSTLKVQPAELEDSGVYFCASSQVLQGGLIEQFFGPGTRLTVL.

This clonotype was found a few times. The genes are TRBV24-1 and TRBJ2-1; D might be TRBD2 (5 bases). The germline V gene has CDR1 KGHDR and CDR2 SFDVKD. CDR3 size: 16 residues. The germline V and J ends were trimmed by 8 bases and 2 bases, with 18 bases remaining between them. This CDR3 reads CATMSRDQRTYNEQFF. The CDR3 coding sequence is TGTGCCACCATGAGTCGTGACCAGCGGACCTACAATGAGCAGTTCTTC.

This clonotype appeared many times. One end of the junction varies from germline; a read error may be responsible. This rearrangement joins TRBV7-3 to TRBJ1-1, with a weak D call TRBD1 (6 bases). Per the germline V gene, CDR1 is SGHTA and CDR2 is FQGTGA. The CDR3 is 13 amino acids. The CDR3 protein is CASSLKGGTEAFF. CDR3 nucleotides: TGTGCCAGCAGTTTAAAAGGGGGCACTGAAGCTTTCTTT.

The chain carries TRBV20-1 and TRBJ1-6; 9 nucleotides match TRBD1. In germline, CDR1 is DFQATT, CDR2 SNEGSKA (reference sequence). Trimming at V came to 3 bases and at J to 4 bases, leaving 13 bases not matched to a gene. The CDR3 loop spans 18 amino acids. The CDR3: CSASVQPTGGTYNSPLHF. As DNA, the CDR3 is TGCAGTGCTAGTGTTCAGCCCACAGGGGGCACGTATAATTCACCCCTCCACTTT.

The sample holds a few counts of this clonotype. The rearrangement uses TRBV6-1 and TRBJ2-2; 7 bases match TRBD2. Germline CDR1 and CDR2: MNHNS and SASEGT. CDR3 size: 14 residues. Losses at the gene ends were 7 bases for V and 5 bases for J; bases not matched to a gene: 7. The CDR3 bases are TGTGCCAGCACCCTACTAGCGCGGACCGGGGAGCTGTTTTTT. This encodes CASTLLARTGELFF.

There are a few counts of this clonotype. The chain recombines TRBV27 with TRBJ2-2, with 7 positions matching TRBD1. Germline CDR1 reads MNHEY; CDR2 reads SMNVEV (reference sequence). The junction had 5 bases not matched to a gene; V was cut back by 7 bases and J by 0 bases. This CDR3 region has 15 residues. DNA of the CDR3: TGTGCCAGCAACCCCGGGACAGCGAACACCGGGGAGCTGTTTTTT. It yields the protein CASNPGTANTGELFF.